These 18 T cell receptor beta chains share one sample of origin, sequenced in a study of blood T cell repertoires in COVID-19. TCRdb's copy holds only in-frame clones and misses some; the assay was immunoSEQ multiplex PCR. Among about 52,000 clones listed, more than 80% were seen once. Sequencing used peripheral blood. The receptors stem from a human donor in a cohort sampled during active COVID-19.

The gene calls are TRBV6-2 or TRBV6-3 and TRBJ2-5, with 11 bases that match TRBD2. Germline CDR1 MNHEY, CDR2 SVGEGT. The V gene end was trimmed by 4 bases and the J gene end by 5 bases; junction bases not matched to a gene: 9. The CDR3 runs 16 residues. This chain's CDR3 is CASSSRSGGAWETQYF. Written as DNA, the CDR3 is TGTGCCAGCAGTTCACGTAGCGGGGGGGCGTGGGAGACCCAGTACTTC.

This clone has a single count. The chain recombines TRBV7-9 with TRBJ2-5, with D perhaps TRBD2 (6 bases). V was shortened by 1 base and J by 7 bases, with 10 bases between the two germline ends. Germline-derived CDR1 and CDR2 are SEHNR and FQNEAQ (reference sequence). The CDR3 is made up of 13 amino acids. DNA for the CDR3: TGTGCCAGCAGCTTAGGACTAGGAGGGACCCAGTACTTC. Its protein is CASSLGLGGTQYF.

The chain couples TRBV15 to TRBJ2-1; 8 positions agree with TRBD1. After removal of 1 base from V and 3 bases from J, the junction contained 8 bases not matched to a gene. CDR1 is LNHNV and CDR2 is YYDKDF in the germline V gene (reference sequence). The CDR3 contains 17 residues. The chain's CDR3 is CATSRGWSGTGYNEQFF. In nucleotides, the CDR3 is TGTGCCACCAGCAGAGGGTGGTCTGGGACAGGCTACAATGAGCAGTTCTTC.

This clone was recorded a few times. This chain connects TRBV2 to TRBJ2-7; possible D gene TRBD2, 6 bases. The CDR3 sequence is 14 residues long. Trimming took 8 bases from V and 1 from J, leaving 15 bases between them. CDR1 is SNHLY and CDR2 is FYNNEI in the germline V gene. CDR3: CASRRSGLSYEQYF. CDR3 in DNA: TGTGCCAGCCGCCGTAGCGGCTTATCCTACGAGCAGTACTTC.

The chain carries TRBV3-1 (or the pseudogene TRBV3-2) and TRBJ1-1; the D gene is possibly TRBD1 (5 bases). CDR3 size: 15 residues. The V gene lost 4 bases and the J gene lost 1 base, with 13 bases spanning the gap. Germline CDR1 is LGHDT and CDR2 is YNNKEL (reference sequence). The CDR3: CASSPGGAGNTEAFF. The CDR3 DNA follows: TGTGCCAGCAGCCCGGGAGGGGCGGGGAACACTGAAGCTTTCTTT.

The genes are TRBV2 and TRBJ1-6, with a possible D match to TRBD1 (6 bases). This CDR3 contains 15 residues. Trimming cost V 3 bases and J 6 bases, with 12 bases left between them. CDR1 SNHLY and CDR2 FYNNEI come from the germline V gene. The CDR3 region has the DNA TGTGCCAGCAGTGACCGGACAGCTATTAATTCACCCCTCCACTTT. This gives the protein CASSDRTAINSPLHF.

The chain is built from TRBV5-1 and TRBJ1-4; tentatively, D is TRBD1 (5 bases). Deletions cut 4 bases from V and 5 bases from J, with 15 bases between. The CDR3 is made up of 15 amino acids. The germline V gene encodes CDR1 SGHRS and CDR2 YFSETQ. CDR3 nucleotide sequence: TGCGCCAGCAGCGGCCAGGGTTCGGAGAATGAAAAACTGTTTTTT. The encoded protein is CASSGQGSENEKLFF.

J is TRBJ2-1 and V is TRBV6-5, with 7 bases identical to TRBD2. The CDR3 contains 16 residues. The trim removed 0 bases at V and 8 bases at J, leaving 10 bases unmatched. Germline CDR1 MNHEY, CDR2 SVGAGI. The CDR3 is CASSYSGTIEVDEQFF. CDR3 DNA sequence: TGTGCCAGCAGTTACTCCGGGACTATAGAAGTCGATGAGCAGTTCTTC.

The CDR3 spells CASSELRGGGTDTQYF. The CDR3 DNA is TGTGCCAGCAGCGAACTCCGGGGGGGCGGGACAGATACGCAGTATTTT. This rearrangement joins TRBV9 to TRBJ2-3; TRBD2 matches at 8 bases. Germline V gives CDR1 SGDLS, CDR2 YYNGEE. The CDR3 is 16 residues long. V was pared by 3 bases and J by 3 bases, with 9 bases of the junction left unmatched.

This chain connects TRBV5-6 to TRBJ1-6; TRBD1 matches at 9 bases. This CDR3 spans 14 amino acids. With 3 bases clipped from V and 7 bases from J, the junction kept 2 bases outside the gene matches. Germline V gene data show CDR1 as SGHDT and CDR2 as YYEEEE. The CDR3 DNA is TGTGCCAGCAGCTCGACAGGGGGGAATTCACCCCTCCACTTT. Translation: CASSSTGGNSPLHF.

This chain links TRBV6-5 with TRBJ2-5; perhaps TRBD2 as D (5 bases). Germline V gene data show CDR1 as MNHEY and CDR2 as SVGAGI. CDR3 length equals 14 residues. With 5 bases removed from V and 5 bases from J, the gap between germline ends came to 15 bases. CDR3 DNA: TGTGCCAGCAGTCGGGATTACCTTATGGAGACCCAGTACTTC. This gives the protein CASSRDYLMETQYF.

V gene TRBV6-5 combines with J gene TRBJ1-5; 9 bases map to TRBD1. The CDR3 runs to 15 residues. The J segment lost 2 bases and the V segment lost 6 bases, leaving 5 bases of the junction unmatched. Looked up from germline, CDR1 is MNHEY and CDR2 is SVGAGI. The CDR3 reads CASRGDRAGNQPQHF. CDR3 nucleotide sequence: TGTGCCAGCAGAGGGGACAGGGCTGGCAATCAGCCCCAGCATTTT.

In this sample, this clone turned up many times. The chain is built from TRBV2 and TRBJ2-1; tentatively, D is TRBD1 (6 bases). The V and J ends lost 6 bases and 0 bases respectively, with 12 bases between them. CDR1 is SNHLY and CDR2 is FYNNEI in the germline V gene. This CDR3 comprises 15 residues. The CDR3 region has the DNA TGTGCCAGCAGGAAGAGGGACAACTCCTACAATGAGCAGTTCTTC. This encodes CASRKRDNSYNEQFF.

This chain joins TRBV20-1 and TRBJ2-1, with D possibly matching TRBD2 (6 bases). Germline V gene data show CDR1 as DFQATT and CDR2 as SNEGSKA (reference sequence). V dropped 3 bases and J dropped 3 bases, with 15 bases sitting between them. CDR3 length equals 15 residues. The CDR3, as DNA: TGCAGTGCTAGTCTCGTCGGGCGGGGCTACAATGAGCAGTTCTTC. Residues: CSASLVGRGYNEQFF.

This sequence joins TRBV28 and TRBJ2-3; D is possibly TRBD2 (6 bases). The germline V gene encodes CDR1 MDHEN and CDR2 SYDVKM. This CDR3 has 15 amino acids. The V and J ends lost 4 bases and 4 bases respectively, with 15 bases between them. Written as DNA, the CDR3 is TGTGCCAGCAGTTCTACGGGGGTGAGCGCAGATACGCAGTATTTT. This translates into CASSSTGVSADTQYF.

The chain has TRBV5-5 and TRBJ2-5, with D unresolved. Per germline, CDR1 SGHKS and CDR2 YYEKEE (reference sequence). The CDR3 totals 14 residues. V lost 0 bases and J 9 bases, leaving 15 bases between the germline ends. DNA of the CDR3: TGTGCCAGCAGCTTGGACACTACCCGCGAAGCCCAGTACTTC. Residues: CASSLDTTREAQYF.

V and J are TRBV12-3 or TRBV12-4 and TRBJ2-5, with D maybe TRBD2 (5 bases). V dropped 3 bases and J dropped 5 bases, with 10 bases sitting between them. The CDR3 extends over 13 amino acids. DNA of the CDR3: TGTGCCAGCAGTTTTAGCGATTTGGAGACCCAGTACTTC. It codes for CASSFSDLETQYF.

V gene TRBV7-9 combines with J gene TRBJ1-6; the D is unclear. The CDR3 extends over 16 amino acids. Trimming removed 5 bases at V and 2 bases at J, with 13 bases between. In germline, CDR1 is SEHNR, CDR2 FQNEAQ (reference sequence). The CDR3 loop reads CASSPTPQTYNSPLHF. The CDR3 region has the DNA TGTGCCAGCAGCCCGACACCTCAAACCTATAATTCACCCCTCCACTTT.